This T cell receptor beta chain was sequenced for a study of blood T cell repertoires in COVID-19. Study in general: Sample material is recorded as cDNA or gDNA derived from T cells, B-cell-depleted T cells, or PBMCs.

Germline loops: CDR1 MNHEY, CDR2 SVGAGI. With 5 bases clipped from V and 3 bases from J, the junction kept 7 bases outside the gene matches. The CDR3 totals 15 residues. In terms of age and location, participants ranged from roughly 18 to 100 years and lived in under 30 US areas. Two consecutive negative NP/OP PCR tests, clearance, or resolved symptoms defined Cohort 3 recovery. Source study methods: Amplification of reference gene primers was used by the study to estimate nucleated cell counts. Measured with immunoSEQ multiplex PCR; TCRdb has only the in-frame clones, and not every one. The V and J calls and clone size come from that table; D and trimming were worked out from the DNA. The table includes 350,000 to 550,000 clones, 80% to 90% detected once.

Sequencing input: PBMCs or T cells enriched from blood (not recorded which). The source of this sequence is a man aged 25-40 years who had recovered from COVID-19. The J gene is TRBJ2-1, the V gene TRBV6-5, with 7 bases fitting TRBD2. The CDR3 nucleotides read TGTGCCAGCAGTACCTTAGCGGGCGTCTACAATGAGCAGTTCTTC. Protein: CASSTLAGVYNEQFF.